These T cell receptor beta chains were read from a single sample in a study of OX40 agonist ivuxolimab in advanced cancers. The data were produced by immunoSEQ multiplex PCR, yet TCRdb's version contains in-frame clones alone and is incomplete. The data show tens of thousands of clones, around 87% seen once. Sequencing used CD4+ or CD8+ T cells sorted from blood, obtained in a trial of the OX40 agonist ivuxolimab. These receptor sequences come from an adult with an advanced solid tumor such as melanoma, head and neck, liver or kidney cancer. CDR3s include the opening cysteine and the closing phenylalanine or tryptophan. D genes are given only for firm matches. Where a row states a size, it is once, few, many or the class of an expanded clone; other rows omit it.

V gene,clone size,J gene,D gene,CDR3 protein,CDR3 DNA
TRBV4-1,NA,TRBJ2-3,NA,CASSQRSGTDTQYF,TGCGCCAGCAGCCAACGTTCAGGCACAGATACGCAGTATTTT
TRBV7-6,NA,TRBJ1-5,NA,CASSLLWGPQHF,TGTGCCAGCAGCCTACTTTGGGGGCCCCAGCATTTT
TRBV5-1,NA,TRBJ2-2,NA,CASSFNTGELFF,TGCGCCAGCAGCTTCAACACCGGGGAGCTGTTTTTT
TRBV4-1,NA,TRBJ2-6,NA,CASSQRHGLGGSGANVLTF,TGCGCCAGCAGCCAACGGCATGGGCTGGGGGGCTCTGGGGCCAACGTCCTGACTTTC
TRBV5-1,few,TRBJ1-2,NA,CASSLDGDYGYTF,TGCGCCAGCAGCTTGGACGGTGACTATGGCTACACCTTC
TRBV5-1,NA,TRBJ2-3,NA,CASSIREDTQYF,TGCGCCAGCAGCATCAGGGAGGATACGCAGTATTTT
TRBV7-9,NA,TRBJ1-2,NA,CASSLGGAGGDGYTF,TGTGCCAGCAGCTTAGGTGGGGCAGGAGGGGATGGCTACACCTTC
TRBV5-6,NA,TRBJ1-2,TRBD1,CASSLRQGGYTF,TGTGCCAGCAGCCTACGACAGGGCGGCTACACCTTC
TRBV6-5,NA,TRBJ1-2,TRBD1,CASSYSSSGGYGYTF,TGTGCCAGCAGTTACTCGAGTTCAGGGGGCTATGGCTACACCTTC
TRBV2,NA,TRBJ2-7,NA,CANAGDSLYEQYF,TGTGCCAACGCGGGGGACAGCCTCTACGAGCAGTACTTC
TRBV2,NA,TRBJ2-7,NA,CASSEDGFRYEQYF,TGTGCCAGCAGTGAAGACGGTTTCCGATACGAGCAGTACTTC
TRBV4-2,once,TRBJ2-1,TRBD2,CASSQGGGTSGVSSYNEQFF,TGTGCCAGCAGCCAAGGGGGCGGGACTAGCGGGGTTAGCTCCTACAATGAGCAGTTCTTC
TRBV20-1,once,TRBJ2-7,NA,CSAAPFYEQYF,TGCAGTGCAGCCCCCTTCTACGAGCAGTACTTC
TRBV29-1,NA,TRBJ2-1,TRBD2,CSEGGRGADEQFF,TGCAGCGAGGGCGGGAGGGGGGCCGATGAGCAGTTCTTC
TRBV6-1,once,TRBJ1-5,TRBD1,CASSETDRDNQPQHF,TGTGCCAGCAGCGAAACGGACAGGGACAATCAGCCCCAGCATTTT
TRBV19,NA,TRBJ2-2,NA,CASSRSGPVMNTGELFF,TGTGCCAGTAGTAGGTCGGGTCCGGTGATGAACACCGGGGAGCTGTTTTTT
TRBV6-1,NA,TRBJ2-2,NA,CASRLDRDTGELFF,TGTGCCAGCAGACTTGACAGAGACACCGGGGAGCTGTTTTTT
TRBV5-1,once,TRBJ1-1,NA,CASSARPDAEAFF,TGCGCCAGCAGCGCACGACCGGACGCTGAAGCTTTCTTT
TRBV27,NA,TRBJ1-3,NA,CASEGNTIYF,TGTGCCAGCGAGGGGAACACCATATATTTT
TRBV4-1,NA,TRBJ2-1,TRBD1,CASSRLPGQGYNEQFF,TGCGCCAGCAGCCGCCTACCGGGACAGGGCTACAATGAGCAGTTCTTC
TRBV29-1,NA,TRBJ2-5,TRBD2,CSVEGGRRRLQETQYF,TGCAGCGTTGAGGGAGGGAGGCGCAGACTCCAAGAGACCCAGTACTTC
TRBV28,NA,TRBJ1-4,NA,CASSPVRDDEKLFF,TGTGCCAGCAGTCCGGTCAGGGATGATGAAAAACTGTTTTTT
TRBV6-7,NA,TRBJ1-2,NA,CASSYSGDNRRDGYTF,TGTGCCAGCAGTTACTCGGGGGACAACCGGAGAGATGGCTACACCTTC
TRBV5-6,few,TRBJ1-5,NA,CASSLMTALGNQPQHF,TGTGCCAGCAGCTTGATGACAGCCCTCGGCAATCAGCCCCAGCATTTT
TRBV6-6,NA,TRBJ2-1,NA,CASSLGLAGRYNEQFF,TGTGCCAGCAGCCTTGGACTGGCGGGGAGATACAATGAGCAGTTCTTC
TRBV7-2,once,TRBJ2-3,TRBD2,CASSLRSVAGLGTDTQYF,TGTGCCAGCAGCTTAAGGAGCGTAGCGGGATTGGGGACAGATACGCAGTATTTT
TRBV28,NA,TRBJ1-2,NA,CASSLGQFYGYTF,TGTGCCAGCAGTTTAGGACAGTTCTATGGCTACACCTTC
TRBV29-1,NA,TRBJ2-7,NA,CSVDMVFWGPQYF,TGCAGCGTTGATATGGTTTTTTGGGGCCCACAGTACTTC
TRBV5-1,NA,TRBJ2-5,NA,CASSPSGSVGSQYF,TGCGCCAGCAGCCCCTCGGGCAGTGTAGGTTCCCAGTACTTC
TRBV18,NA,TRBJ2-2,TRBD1,CASSPPSQGATGELFF,TGTGCCAGCTCACCACCGTCACAGGGGGCCACCGGGGAGCTGTTTTTT
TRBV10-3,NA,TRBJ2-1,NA,CAITARPYNEQFF,TGTGCCATCACCGCAAGGCCCTACAATGAGCAGTTCTTC
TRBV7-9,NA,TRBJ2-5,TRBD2,CASSLVGTSGGQTQYF,TGTGCCAGCAGCTTAGTGGGGACTAGCGGGGGTCAGACCCAGTACTTC
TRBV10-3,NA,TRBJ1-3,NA,CAISEGVYSGNTIYF,TGTGCCATCAGTGAGGGGGTGTACTCTGGAAACACCATATATTTT
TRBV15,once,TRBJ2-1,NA,CATSRERLLNNEQFF,TGTGCCACCAGCAGGGAGAGACTGTTGAACAATGAGCAGTTCTTC
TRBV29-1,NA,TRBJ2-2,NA,CSVRLYTGELFF,TGCAGCGTTCGACTGTATACCGGGGAGCTGTTTTTT
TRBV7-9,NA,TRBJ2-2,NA,CASSSGTVNSNGELFF,TGTGCCAGCAGCTCCGGAACAGTTAATTCGAACGGGGAGCTGTTTTTT
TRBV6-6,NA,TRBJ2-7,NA,CASSYSPGTSYEQYF,TGTGCCAGCAGTTACTCCCCCGGGACCTCCTACGAGCAGTACTTC
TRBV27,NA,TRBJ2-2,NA,CASSLVWTGELFF,TGTGCCAGCAGTTTGGTCTGGACCGGGGAGCTGTTTTTT
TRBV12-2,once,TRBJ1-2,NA,CASRLALMGHYGYTF,TGTGCAAGTCGCTTAGCGCTCATGGGCCACTATGGCTACACCTTC
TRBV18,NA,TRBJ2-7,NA,CASSQAGGYEQYF,TGTGCCAGCTCACAAGCCGGGGGCTACGAGCAGTACTTC
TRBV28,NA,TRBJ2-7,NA,CASSFLDRDEQYF,TGTGCCAGCAGTTTTCTCGACCGGGACGAGCAGTACTTC
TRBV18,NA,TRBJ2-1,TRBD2,CASSLSRGVSYNEQFF,TGTGCCAGCTCCCTTTCGCGGGGGGTATCCTACAATGAGCAGTTCTTC
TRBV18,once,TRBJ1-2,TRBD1,CASAAQGASYGYTF,TGTGCCAGTGCCGCTCAGGGGGCCAGCTATGGCTACACCTTC
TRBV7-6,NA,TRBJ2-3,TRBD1,CASSTGTGKVDTQYF,TGTGCCAGCAGCACCGGGACAGGGAAAGTAGATACGCAGTATTTT
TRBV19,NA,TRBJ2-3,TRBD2,CASSIGGGASTQYF,TGTGCCAGTAGTATTGGCGGGGGGGCCTCTACGCAGTATTTT
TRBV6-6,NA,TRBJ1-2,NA,CASSHRTAGGYTF,TGTGCCAGCAGTCACCGGACGGCGGGGGGCTACACCTTC
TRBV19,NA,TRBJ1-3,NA,CASSLLAEGNTIYF,TGTGCCAGTAGTTTACTAGCGGAGGGAAACACCATATATTTT
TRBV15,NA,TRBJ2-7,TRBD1,CATSRDYDRAYEQYF,TGTGCCACCAGCAGAGATTATGACAGGGCCTACGAGCAGTACTTC
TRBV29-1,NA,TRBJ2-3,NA,CSVTSLNRDTQYF,TGCAGCGTGACGTCTCTTAACCGGGATACGCAGTATTTT